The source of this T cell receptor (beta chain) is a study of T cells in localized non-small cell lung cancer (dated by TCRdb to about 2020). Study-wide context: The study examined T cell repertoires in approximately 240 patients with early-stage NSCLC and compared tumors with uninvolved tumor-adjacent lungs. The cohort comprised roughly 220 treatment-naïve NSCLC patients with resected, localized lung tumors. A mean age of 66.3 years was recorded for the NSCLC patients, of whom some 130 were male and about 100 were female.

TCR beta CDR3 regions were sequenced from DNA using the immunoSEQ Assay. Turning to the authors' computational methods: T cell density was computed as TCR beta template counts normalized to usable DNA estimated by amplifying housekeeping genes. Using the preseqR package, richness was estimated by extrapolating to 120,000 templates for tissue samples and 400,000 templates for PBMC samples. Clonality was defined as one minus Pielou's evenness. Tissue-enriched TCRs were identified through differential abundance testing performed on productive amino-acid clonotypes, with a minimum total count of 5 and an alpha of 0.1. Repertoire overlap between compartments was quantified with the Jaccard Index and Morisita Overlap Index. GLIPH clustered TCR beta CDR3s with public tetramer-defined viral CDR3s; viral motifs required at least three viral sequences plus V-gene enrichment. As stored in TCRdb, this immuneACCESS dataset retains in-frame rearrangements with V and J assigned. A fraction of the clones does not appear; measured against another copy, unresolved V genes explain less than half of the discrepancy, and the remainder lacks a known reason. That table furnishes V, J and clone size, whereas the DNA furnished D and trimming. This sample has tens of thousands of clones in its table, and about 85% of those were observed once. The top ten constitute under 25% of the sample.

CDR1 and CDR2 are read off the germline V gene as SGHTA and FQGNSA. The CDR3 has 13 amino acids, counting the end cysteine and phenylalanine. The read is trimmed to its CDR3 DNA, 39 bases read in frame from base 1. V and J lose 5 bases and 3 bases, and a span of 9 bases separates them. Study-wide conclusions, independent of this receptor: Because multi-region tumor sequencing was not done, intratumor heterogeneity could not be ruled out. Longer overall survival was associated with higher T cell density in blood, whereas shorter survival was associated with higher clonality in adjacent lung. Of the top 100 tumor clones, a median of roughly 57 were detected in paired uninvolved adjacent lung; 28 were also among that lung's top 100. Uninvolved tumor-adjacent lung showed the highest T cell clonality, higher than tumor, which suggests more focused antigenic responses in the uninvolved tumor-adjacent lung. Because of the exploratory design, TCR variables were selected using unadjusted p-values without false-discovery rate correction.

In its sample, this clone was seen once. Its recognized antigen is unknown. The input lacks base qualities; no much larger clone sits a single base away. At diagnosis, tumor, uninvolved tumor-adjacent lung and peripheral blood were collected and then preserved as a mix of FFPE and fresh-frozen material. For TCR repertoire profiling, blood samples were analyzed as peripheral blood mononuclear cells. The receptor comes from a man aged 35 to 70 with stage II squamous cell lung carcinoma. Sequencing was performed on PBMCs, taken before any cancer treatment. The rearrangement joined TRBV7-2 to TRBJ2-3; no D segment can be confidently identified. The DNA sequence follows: TGTGCCAGCAGCCCCCGAAAGACAGATACGCAGTATTTT. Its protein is CASSPRKTDTQYF.